One and the same sample provided the 10 T cell receptor beta chains below, sequenced in a study of identical twins. Each CDR3 protein is one row after TCRdb ran MiXCR on the 5' RACE reads. The sample holds 1.5 million to 2 million distinct CDR3 sequences, 32% seen once. Material: cord blood. These receptors originate from a newborn girl in good health.

This clonotype showed up just a few times. The chain carries TRBV28 and TRBJ2-1; 9 bases are a match to TRBD2. J lost 2 bases, V lost 6 bases, and 17 bases had no gene match. This CDR3 spans 19 amino acids. The V gene's germline CDR1 is MDHEN and CDR2 SYDVKM. The CDR3 is CASSSPWGAGGRAYNEQFF. The CDR3 nucleotides are TGTGCCAGCAGCTCCCCCTGGGGAGCGGGAGGTCGGGCCTACAATGAGCAGTTCTTC.

This clonotype has more than one count but fewer than ten. V and J are TRBV10-3 and TRBJ1-3; D is unresolved. Germline lookup yields CDR1 ENHRY and CDR2 SYGVKD. The V end was cut by 3 bases, the J end by 0 bases, with 15 bases between. CDR3 length: 17 amino acids. This chain's CDR3 is CAISDGGRTLSGNTIYF. CDR3 DNA sequence: TGTGCCATCAGTGACGGAGGGAGGACCCTCTCTGGAAACACCATATATTTT.

The V call is TRBV12-3 or TRBV12-4, the J call TRBJ1-3; no reliable D call. V was shortened by 5 bases and J by 4 bases, with 15 bases between the two germline ends. This CDR3 spans 15 amino acids. Written as DNA, the CDR3 is TGTGCCAGCAGTATTCAGTTCCCCCGGGGAAACACCATATATTTT. Protein sequence: CASSIQFPRGNTIYF.

This chain uses TRBV7-9 with TRBJ2-3; D not certain. This CDR3 contains 16 residues. Looked up from germline, CDR1 is SEHNR and CDR2 is FQNEAQ (reference sequence). Trimming took off 2 bases at V and 0 bases at J, with 12 bases between the two ends. As DNA, the CDR3 is TGTGCCAGCAGCTTACCCGCTAGACGAAGCACAGATACGCAGTATTTT. It codes for CASSLPARRSTDTQYF.

This clonotype was picked up a small number of times. V is TRBV5-1 and J is TRBJ2-1, with D possibly being TRBD2 (5 bases). The CDR3 length is 16 residues. Per the germline V gene, CDR1 is SGHRS and CDR2 is YFSETQ. With 6 bases removed from V and 1 base from J, the gap between germline ends came to 17 bases. This CDR3 is CASNPRGYGSYNEQFF. The CDR3, as DNA: TGCGCCAGCAACCCACGGGGTTATGGATCCTACAATGAGCAGTTCTTC.

DNA for the CDR3: TGTGCCAGCAGCGACCGGGACTCCTACAATGAGCAGTACTTC. This translates into CASSDRDSYNEQYF. V is TRBV9 and J is TRBJ2-1, with TRBD2 as a possible D gene (6 bases). Near its end, the DNA agrees better with TRBJ2-7, so the J call may be wrong. The length of the CDR3 is 14 residues. Germline V gene sequence: CDR1 SGDLS, CDR2 YYNGEE.

This clonotype occurred a few times. V is TRBV9 and J is TRBJ1-2; no clear D. The germline V and J ends were trimmed by 0 bases and 4 bases, with 13 bases remaining between them. This CDR3 comprises 15 residues. Germline CDR1 SGDLS, CDR2 YYNGEE. CDR3 residues: CASSVGGIGSYGYTF. In DNA, the CDR3 is TGTGCCAGCAGCGTAGGGGGAATTGGGTCCTATGGCTACACCTTC.

CDR3 residues: CASSQDAGLQSYNEQYF. The CDR3 nucleotides are TGTGCCAGCAGCCAAGATGCGGGACTACAATCCTACAATGAGCAGTACTTC. The V call is TRBV4-2, the J call TRBJ2-7; 7 bases line up with TRBD2. After removal of 0 bases from V and 7 bases from J, the junction contained 15 bases not matched to a gene. The CDR3 sequence is 17 residues long. Germline V lookup: CDR1 LGHNA, CDR2 YNFKEQ.

In its sample, this clonotype was seen a few times. The chain combines TRBV5-1 with TRBJ1-4, with D possibly being TRBD1 (5 bases). Trimming removed 2 bases at V and 8 bases at J, with 16 bases between. Germline loops: CDR1 SGHRS, CDR2 YFSETQ. The CDR3 length is 15 residues. The CDR3 loop reads CASSLQTSGMEKLFF. CDR3 in DNA: TGCGCCAGCAGCTTACAAACCTCAGGGATGGAAAAACTGTTTTTT.

The V and J genes are TRBV28 and TRBJ1-6; TRBD1 aligns across 11 bases. The CDR3 loop spans 15 amino acids. Trimming at V came to 5 bases and at J to 10 bases, leaving 7 bases not matched to a gene. Germline assignment: CDR1 MDHEN and CDR2 SYDVKM. The CDR3 is CASSIIGTGGSPLHF. The CDR3 region has the DNA TGTGCCAGCAGTATTATAGGGACAGGGGGATCACCCCTCCACTTT.